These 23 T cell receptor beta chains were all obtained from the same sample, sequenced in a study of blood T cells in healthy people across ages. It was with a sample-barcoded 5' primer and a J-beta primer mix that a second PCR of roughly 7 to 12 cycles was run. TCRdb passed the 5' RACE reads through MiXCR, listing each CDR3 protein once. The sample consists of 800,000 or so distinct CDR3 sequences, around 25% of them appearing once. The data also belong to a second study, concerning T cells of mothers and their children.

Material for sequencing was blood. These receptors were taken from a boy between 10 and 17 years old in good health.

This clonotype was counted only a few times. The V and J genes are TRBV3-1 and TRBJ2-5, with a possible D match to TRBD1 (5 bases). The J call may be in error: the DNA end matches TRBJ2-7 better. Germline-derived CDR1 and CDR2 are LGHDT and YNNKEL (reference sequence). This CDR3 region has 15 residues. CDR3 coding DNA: TGTGCCAGCAGCCAAAGGGGCCTAAGCTCCTACGAGCAGTACTTC. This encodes CASSQRGLSSYEQYF.

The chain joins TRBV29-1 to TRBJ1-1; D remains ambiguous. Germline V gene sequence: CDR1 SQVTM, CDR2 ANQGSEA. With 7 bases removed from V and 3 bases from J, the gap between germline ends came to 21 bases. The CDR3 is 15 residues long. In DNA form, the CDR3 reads TGCAGCGCCCCAAAGTTAGGGCAGAAGTACACTGAAGCTTTCTTT. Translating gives CSAPKLGQKYTEAFF.

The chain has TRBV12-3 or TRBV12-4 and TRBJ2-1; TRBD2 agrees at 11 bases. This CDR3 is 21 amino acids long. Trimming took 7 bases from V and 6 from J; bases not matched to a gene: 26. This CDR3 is CASTLFRGESTTSGRTNEQFF. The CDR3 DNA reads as TGTGCCAGCACCCTATTTCGGGGCGAGAGTACAACTAGCGGGAGAACCAATGAGCAGTTCTTC.

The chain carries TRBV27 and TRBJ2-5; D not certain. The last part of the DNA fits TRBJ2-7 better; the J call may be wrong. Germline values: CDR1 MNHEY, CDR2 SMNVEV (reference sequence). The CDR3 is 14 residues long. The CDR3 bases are TGTGCCAGCAGTTTATCGGCCGACGCCTACGAGCAGTACTTC. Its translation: CASSLSADAYEQYF.

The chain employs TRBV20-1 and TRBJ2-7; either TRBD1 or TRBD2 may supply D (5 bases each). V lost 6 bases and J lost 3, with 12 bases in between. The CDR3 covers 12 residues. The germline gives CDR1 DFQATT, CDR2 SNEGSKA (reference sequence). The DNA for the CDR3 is TGCAGTGCGCGACAGAGGGGCTACGAGCAGTACTTC. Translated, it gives CSARQRGYEQYF.

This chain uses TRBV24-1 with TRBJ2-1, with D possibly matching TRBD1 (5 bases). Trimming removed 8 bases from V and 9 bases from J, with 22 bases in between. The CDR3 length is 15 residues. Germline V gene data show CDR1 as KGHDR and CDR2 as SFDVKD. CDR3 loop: CATMSRTPTRSEQFF. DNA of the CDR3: TGTGCCACCATGTCAAGGACACCAACCCGAAGTGAGCAGTTCTTC.

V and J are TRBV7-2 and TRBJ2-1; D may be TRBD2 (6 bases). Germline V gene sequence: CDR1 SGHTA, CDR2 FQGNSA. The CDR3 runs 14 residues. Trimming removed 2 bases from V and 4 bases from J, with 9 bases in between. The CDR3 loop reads CASSLRGGYNEQFF. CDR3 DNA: TGTGCCAGCAGCTTACGCGGAGGGTACAATGAGCAGTTCTTC.

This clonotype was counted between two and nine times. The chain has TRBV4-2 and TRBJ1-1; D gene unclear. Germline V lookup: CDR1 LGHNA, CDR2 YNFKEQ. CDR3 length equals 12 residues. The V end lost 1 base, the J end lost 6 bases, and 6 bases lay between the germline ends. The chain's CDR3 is CASSQVTSEAFF. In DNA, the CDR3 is TGTGCCAGCAGCCAAGTGACCTCTGAAGCTTTCTTT.

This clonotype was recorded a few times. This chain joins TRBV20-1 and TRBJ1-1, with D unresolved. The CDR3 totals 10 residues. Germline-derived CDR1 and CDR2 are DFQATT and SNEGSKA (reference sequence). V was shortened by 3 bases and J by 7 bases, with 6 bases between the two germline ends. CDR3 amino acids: CSASEVEAFF. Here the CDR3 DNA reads TGCAGTGCTAGCGAGGTTGAAGCTTTCTTT.

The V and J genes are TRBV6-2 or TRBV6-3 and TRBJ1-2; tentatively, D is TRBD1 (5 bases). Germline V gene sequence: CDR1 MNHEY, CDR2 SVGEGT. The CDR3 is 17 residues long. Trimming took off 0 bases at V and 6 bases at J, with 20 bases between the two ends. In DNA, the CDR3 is TGTGCCAGCAGTTACTCAACTAATCGGGGCCTCAACAATGGCTACACCTTC. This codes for CASSYSTNRGLNNGYTF.

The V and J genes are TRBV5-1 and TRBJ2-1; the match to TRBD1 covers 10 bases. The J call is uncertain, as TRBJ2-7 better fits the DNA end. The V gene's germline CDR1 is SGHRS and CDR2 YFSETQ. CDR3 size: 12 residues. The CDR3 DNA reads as TGCGCCAGCAGCGGGACAGGGGCCGAGCAGTACTTC. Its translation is CASSGTGAEQYF.

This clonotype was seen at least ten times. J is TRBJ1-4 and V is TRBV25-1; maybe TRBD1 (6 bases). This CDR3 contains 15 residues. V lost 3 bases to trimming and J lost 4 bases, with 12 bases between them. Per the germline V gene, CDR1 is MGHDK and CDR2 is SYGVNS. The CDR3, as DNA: TGTGCCAGCAGTGACGCAGGGGCTTTTAATGAAAAACTGTTTTTT. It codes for CASSDAGAFNEKLFF. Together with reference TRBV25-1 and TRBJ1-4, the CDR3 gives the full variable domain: EADIYQTPRYLVIGTGKKITLECSQTMGHDKMYWYQQDPGMELHLIHYSYGVNSTEKGDLSSESTVSRIRTEHFPLTLESARPSHTSQYLCASSDAGAFNEKLFFGSGTQLSVL.

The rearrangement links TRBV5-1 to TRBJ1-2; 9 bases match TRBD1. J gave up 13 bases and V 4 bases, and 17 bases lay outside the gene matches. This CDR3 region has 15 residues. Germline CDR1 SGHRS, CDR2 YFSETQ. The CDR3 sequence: CASSPWATGGEEGTF. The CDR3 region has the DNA TGCGCCAGCAGCCCTTGGGCCACAGGGGGCGAAGAGGGCACCTTC.

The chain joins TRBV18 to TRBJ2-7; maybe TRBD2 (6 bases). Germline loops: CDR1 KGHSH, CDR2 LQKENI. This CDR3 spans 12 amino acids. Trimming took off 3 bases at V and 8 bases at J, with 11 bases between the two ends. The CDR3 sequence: CASSPGGFKQYF. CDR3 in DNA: TGTGCCAGCTCACCGGGGGGATTCAAGCAGTACTTC. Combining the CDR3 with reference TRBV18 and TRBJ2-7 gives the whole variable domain NAGVMQNPRHLVRRRGQEARLRCSPMKGHSHVYWYRQLPEEGLKFMVYLQKENIIDESGMPKERFSAEFPKEGPSILRIQQVVRGDSAAYFCASSPGGFKQYFGPGTRLTVT.

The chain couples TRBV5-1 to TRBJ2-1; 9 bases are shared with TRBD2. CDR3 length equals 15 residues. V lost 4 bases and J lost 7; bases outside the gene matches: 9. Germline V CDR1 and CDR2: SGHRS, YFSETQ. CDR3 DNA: TGCGCCAGCAGCGCCGGGACTAGCTTGAAAAATGAGCAGTTCTTC. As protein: CASSAGTSLKNEQFF.

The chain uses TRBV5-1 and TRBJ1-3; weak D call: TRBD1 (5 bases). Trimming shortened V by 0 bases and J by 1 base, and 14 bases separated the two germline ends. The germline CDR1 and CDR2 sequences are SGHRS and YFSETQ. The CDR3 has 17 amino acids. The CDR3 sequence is CASSLGGTPRSGNTIYF. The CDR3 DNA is TGCGCCAGCAGCTTGGGAGGGACCCCACGGTCTGGAAACACCATATATTTT.

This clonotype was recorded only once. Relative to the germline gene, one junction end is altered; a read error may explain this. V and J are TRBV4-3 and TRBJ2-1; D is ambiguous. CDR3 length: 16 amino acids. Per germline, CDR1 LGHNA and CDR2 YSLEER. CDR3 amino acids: CAGSQDRSGFDNEQFF. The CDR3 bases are TGCGCCGGCAGCCAAGATAGGTCTGGGTTCGACAATGAGCAGTTCTTC.

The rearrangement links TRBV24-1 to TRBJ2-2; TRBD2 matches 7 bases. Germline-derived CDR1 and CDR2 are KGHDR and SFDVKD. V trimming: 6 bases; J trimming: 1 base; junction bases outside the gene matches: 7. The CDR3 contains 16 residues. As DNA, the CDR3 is TGTGCCACCAGTAGATGGGGGGGGAAGAACACCGGGGAGCTGTTTTTT. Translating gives CATSRWGGKNTGELFF.

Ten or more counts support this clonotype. The CDR3 sequence is CASSEGTSGSYEQYF. The CDR3 DNA is TGTGCCAGCAGTGAAGGGACTAGCGGCTCCTACGAGCAGTACTTC. The chain carries TRBV6-1 and TRBJ2-7, with 10 bases aligning to TRBD2. The germline V gene has CDR1 MNHNS and CDR2 SASEGT. The CDR3 extends over 15 amino acids. Trimming took 1 base from V and 0 from J; bases not matched to a gene: 0.

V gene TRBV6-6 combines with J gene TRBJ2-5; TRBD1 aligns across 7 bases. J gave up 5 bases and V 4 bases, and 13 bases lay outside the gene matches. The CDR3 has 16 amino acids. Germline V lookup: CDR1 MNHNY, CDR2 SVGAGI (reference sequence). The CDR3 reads CASSSYPRGRGETQYF. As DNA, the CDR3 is TGTGCCAGCAGTTCCTACCCTAGGGGCAGGGGGGAGACCCAGTACTTC.

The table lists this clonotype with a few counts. Here the CDR3 reads CASSSLRSGNKGLYF. The CDR3 nucleotides are TGTGCCAGCAGCTCCTTGCGGTCCGGGAACAAGGGGTTGTATTTT. The chain has TRBV2 and TRBJ2-3; D possibly uses TRBD1 or TRBD2 (5 bases each). V dropped 6 bases and J dropped 14 bases, with 27 bases sitting between them. CDR1 and CDR2 (germline): SNHLY, FYNNEI. The CDR3 covers 15 residues.

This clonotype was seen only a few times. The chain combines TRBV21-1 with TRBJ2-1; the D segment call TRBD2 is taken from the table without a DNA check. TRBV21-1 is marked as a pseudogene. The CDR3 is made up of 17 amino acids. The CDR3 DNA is TGTGCCAGCAGCGAAAAATCTAGCGGGACTTCCTACAATGAGCAGTTCTTC. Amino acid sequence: CASSEKSSGTSYNEQFF.

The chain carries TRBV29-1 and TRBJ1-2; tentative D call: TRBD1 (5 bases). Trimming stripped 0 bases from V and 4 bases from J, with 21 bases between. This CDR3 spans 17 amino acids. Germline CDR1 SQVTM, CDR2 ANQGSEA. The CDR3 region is CSVEDNGRENLIYGYTF. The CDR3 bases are TGCAGCGTTGAAGATAACGGCAGGGAGAACCTGATCTATGGCTACACCTTC.